This TCR beta chain derives from a study of cytomegalovirus exposure and HLA in healthy donors. Study-wide points: A previous analysis found most TCR beta V segments productive roughly 90% or roughly 30% of the time.

J gave up 7 bases and V 7 bases, and 5 bases lay outside the gene matches. The V gene's germline CDR1 is MNHEY and CDR2 SVGAGI. The CDR3 length is 13 residues. Primers: 60 Vbeta forward and 13 Jbeta reverse. Profiling relied on immunoSEQ multiplex PCR, and the TCRdb table lists in-frame clones only, not all of them. This sample has 200,000 to 250,000 clones, with about 78% found just once. In regard to this clone: Its antigen is currently unknown.

The specimen was PBMCs. This clonotype originated in a male donor in good health and CMV-seronegative. The rearrangement joins TRBV6-5 to TRBJ2-3; 10 positions agree with TRBD2. The CDR3 sequence is CASTAGGPNTQYF. CDR3 nucleotides: TGTGCCAGCACAGCGGGAGGGCCTAATACGCAGTATTTT.